These 27 T cell receptor beta chains share one sample of origin, sequenced in a study of CXCR3-negative and CXCR3-positive naive CD8 T cells. Study results and caveats: CXCR3-positive naive cells had more hydrophobic TRB CDR3s than CXCR3-negative naive cells.

These receptors lack a known antigen. Researchers prepared the TRB cDNA libraries using 5' RACE with UMI labels. From its re-call of the 5' RACE reads, TCRdb lists each CDR3 protein once, without DNA. The data include about 89,000 distinct CDR3 sequences; the top ten clones carry almost 0.55%. Sequences were obtained from naive CXCR3+ CD8+ T cells from blood. Subset given: CD45RO-CCR7+CD27+CD95- naive CD8+ T cells expressing CXCR3 (TNR3+). The receptors originated from a human donor in good health. Some clones in this sample may be carry-over from other donors' samples.

This rearrangement joins TRBV6-6 to TRBJ2-5; TCRdb's D gene call, TRBD1, goes unchecked for lack of DNA. From germline, CDR1 is MNHNY and CDR2 SVGAGI (reference sequence). This CDR3 spans 16 amino acids. CDR3 residues: CASSEHGTEEEETQYF.

V usage is TRBV5-6 and J usage is TRBJ2-7; the TRBD2 assignment by TCRdb is unverifiable without DNA. The CDR3 has 13 residues. CDR1 is SGHDT and CDR2 is YYEEEE in the germline V gene. CDR3 amino acids: CASAGTNSYEQYF.

The chain employs TRBV27 and TRBJ2-7; the D call of TRBD1 rests on TCRdb alone, since no DNA is present to check it. CDR1 is MNHEY, CDR2 SMNVEV, per germline (reference sequence). The CDR3 is 14 residues long. The CDR3 spells CASSFSGAGYEQYF.

The V and J genes are TRBV10-3 and TRBJ2-1; TCRdb's D call, TRBD1, is unchecked because there is no DNA. Germline-derived CDR1 and CDR2 are ENHRY and SYGVKD. This CDR3 region has 16 residues. The CDR3 sequence: CAISDPREGFDNEQFF.

The rearrangement links TRBV20-1 to TRBJ2-1; TCRdb names TRBD2, which stays unverified in the absence of DNA. From germline, CDR1 is DFQATT and CDR2 SNEGSKA (reference sequence). The CDR3 contains 15 residues. CDR3 loop: CSAKGTSRLYNEQFF.

The rearrangement links TRBV15 to TRBJ2-7; TCRdb proposes TRBD2, but this gene call is untestable without DNA. Germline V gene sequence: CDR1 LNHNV, CDR2 YYDKDF (reference sequence). The CDR3 sequence is 17 residues long. The CDR3 protein is CATSRDRGTSGRAEQYF.

The V and J genes are TRBV12-3 or TRBV12-4 and TRBJ2-5; TCRdb returns TRBD1, unconfirmable since there is no DNA. This CDR3 is 16 amino acids long. CDR3 amino acids: CASSLATWGKAETQYF.

CDR3: CASRPTGGGLVNTEAFF. The chain uses TRBV14 and TRBJ1-1; TCRdb's assignment of TRBD1 cannot be checked, as there is no DNA. Germline-derived CDR1 and CDR2 are SGHDN and FVKESK. The CDR3 is 17 residues long.

The J gene is TRBJ2-3, the V gene TRBV9; no DNA is available, so the TRBD1 call from TCRdb remains unchecked. The germline gives CDR1 SGDLS, CDR2 YYNGEE. This CDR3 is 17 amino acids long. The CDR3 sequence is CASSDPQQGSSTDTQYF.

The chain couples TRBV28 to TRBJ2-5. The germline CDR1 and CDR2 sequences are MDHEN and SYDVKM. The CDR3 consists of 14 residues. CDR3 region: CASSPRLYQETQYF. The variable domain in full, with the rest retrieved from reference TRBV28 and TRBJ2-5, is DVKVTQSSRYLVKRTGEKVFLECVQDMDHENMFWYRQDPGLGLRLIYFSYDVKMKEKGDIPEGYSVSREKKERFSLILESASTNQTSMYLCASSPRLYQETQYFGPGTRLLVL.

This chain connects TRBV19 to TRBJ1-2; the TRBD1 assignment by TCRdb is unverifiable without DNA. The CDR3 extends over 14 amino acids. The germline gives CDR1 LNHDA, CDR2 SQIVND (reference sequence). This CDR3 is CASSNRDRVHGYTF.

This chain uses TRBV12-3 or TRBV12-4 with TRBJ1-1; the D call from TCRdb, TRBD1, cannot be confirmed without DNA. The length of the CDR3 is 13 residues. CDR3 residues: CASTLTGNTEAFF.

The gene calls are TRBV27 and TRBJ1-1. CDR1 MNHEY and CDR2 SMNVEV come from the germline V gene (reference sequence). The CDR3 is made up of 14 amino acids. This chain's CDR3 is CASSHGTLNTEAFF.

CDR3 protein: CASNGEGGYTEAFF. The V call is TRBV5-1, the J call TRBJ1-1; the TCRdb call, TRBD1, lacks DNA for checking. Looked up from germline, CDR1 is SGHRS and CDR2 is YFSETQ. This CDR3 has 14 amino acids.

The chain uses TRBV7-7 and TRBJ2-3; with no DNA, the TCRdb D assignment of TRBD2 cannot be verified. The CDR3 length is 15 residues. The germline gives CDR1 SSHAT, CDR2 FNYEAQ (reference sequence). The CDR3: CASSRTSGDTDTQYF.

The chain recombines TRBV29-1 with TRBJ2-1. Germline CDR1 is SQVTM and CDR2 is ANQGSEA. The CDR3 contains 15 residues. This CDR3 is CSVEVSFRIYNEQFF.

The chain links TRBV11-3 to TRBJ2-1; TCRdb picks TRBD2, but there is no DNA to check that call. CDR3 size: 14 residues. Germline lookup yields CDR1 SGHNT and CDR2 YENEEA. CDR3: CASSVGGEYNEQFF. Looking up the rest from reference TRBV11-3 and TRBJ2-1 gives the full variable domain: EAGVVQSPRYKIIEKKQPVAFWCNPISGHNTLYWYLQNLGQGPELLIRYENEEAVDDSQLPKDRFSAERLKGVDSTLKIQPAELGDSAVYLCASSVGGEYNEQFFGPGTRLTVL.

The gene calls are TRBV5-1 and TRBJ2-2. Per germline, CDR1 SGHRS and CDR2 YFSETQ. CDR3 length: 15 amino acids. This CDR3 is CASSLAPTNTGELFF. Together with reference TRBV5-1 and TRBJ2-2, the CDR3 gives the full variable domain: KAGVTQTPRYLIKTRGQQVTLSCSPISGHRSVSWYQQTPGQGLQFLFEYFSETQRNKGNFPGRFSGRQFSNSRSEMNVSTLELGDSALYLCASSLAPTNTGELFFGEGSRLTVL.

The V gene is TRBV30, the J gene TRBJ2-3; absent DNA, TCRdb's TRBD1 call cannot be checked. This CDR3 contains 14 residues. Germline CDR1 and CDR2: GTSNPN and SVGIG (reference sequence). CDR3 residues: CAWRDGQGTDTQYF.

The chain combines TRBV3-1 with TRBJ2-2. The CDR3 is 14 amino acids. Germline V gives CDR1 LGHDT, CDR2 YNNKEL (reference sequence). The CDR3 region is CASRTSGDTGELFF.

The CDR3 loop is CSVADFEIGQPQHF. The chain joins TRBV29-1 to TRBJ1-5. There are 14 residues in the CDR3. From germline, CDR1 is SQVTM and CDR2 ANQGSEA.

The chain links TRBV7-6 to TRBJ2-7; checking the TCRdb D call of TRBD1 is not possible without DNA. Per germline, CDR1 SGHVS and CDR2 FNYEAQ. This CDR3 spans 19 amino acids. CDR3 amino acids: CASSLIPPNRGREVYEQYF.

The V call is TRBV4-3, the J call TRBJ1-2; TCRdb designates TRBD1, a call that cannot be tested without DNA. CDR3 length: 18 residues. The germline CDR1 and CDR2 sequences are LGHNA and YSLEER. CDR3 in amino acids: CASSHAGTGGAWDYGYTF.

CDR3 sequence reads: CASSSRGRGTGELFF. The chain combines TRBV6-6 with TRBJ2-2; TCRdb outputs TRBD2, but without DNA this stays unchecked. This CDR3 is built from 15 residues. Germline loops: CDR1 MNHNY, CDR2 SVGAGI (reference sequence).

The V gene is TRBV7-9, the J gene TRBJ2-1; TCRdb's D call, TRBD2, is unchecked because there is no DNA. From germline, CDR1 is SEHNR and CDR2 FQNEAQ (reference sequence). This CDR3 spans 15 amino acids. CDR3: CASSLVGGAYNEQFF.

The rearrangement links TRBV18 to TRBJ2-1. Per the germline V gene, CDR1 is KGHSH and CDR2 is LQKENI. The CDR3 runs to 11 residues. CDR3 amino acids: CASSPGYEQFF.

The chain combines TRBV28 with TRBJ2-5; TCRdb designates TRBD1, a call that cannot be tested without DNA. Germline CDR1 and CDR2: MDHEN and SYDVKM. The CDR3 spans 14 residues. The chain's CDR3 is CASRGLWAKETQYF. The entire variable domain, with the rest obtained from reference TRBV28 and TRBJ2-5, is as follows: DVKVTQSSRYLVKRTGEKVFLECVQDMDHENMFWYRQDPGLGLRLIYFSYDVKMKEKGDIPEGYSVSREKKERFSLILESASTNQTSMYLCASRGLWAKETQYFGPGTRLLVL.